This TCR beta chain was retrieved from a study of metastatic and nonmetastatic thyroid tumors. Overall study context: The comparison covered peripheral blood and tumor or nodule tissue in malignant and benign thyroid patients. Study observations and caveats: Relative to benign nodules, malignant thyroid tumors were reportedly characterized by significantly elevated TCR beta diversity in blood and tumor.

TCRdb used MiXCR to call clones anew from the PCR reads. The sample has about 93,000 clones; about an eighth are singletons. With regard to this clone: Antigen unknown.

All patients were untreated before thyroid surgery. In germline, CDR1 is SGHAT, CDR2 FQNNGV. The CDR3 runs 15 residues. Trimming pared 4 bases from V and 5 bases from J, leaving 17 bases between. Sequenced: blood. The rearrangement links TRBV11-2 to TRBJ2-5, with TRBD1 as a possible D gene (6 bases). This sequence was found in a female donor with papillary thyroid cancer or a benign thyroid nodule (not recorded which). Some clones in this sample may be carry-over from other donors' samples. The CDR3 sequence: CASSSQHTGLETQYF. DNA for the CDR3: TGTGCCAGCAGCTCCCAACACACAGGGTTGGAGACCCAGTACTTC.